This entry concerns a single T cell receptor (beta chain). CDR3 length equals 16 residues. Germline V gene lookup returns CDR1 SNHLY and CDR2 FYNNEI. Trimming shortened V by 4 bases and J by 4 bases, and 19 bases separated the two germline ends. TCRdb keeps only in-frame clones here, not all; method: immunoSEQ multiplex PCR. The repertoire holds about 180,000 clones, with 89% as singletons. This sample was included in a study of blood T cell repertoires in COVID-19. Sequences were obtained from PBMCs or T cells enriched from blood (not recorded which). This rearrangement joins TRBV2 to TRBJ1-2; possibly TRBD1 for D (5 bases). This sequence was found in a woman aged 40 to 55 with acute COVID-19. The CDR3 here is CASSVVREGTSYGYTF. The CDR3 DNA is TGTGCCAGCAGTGTGGTCAGGGAAGGGACTAGCTATGGCTACACCTTC.